The 23 T cell receptor beta chains presented below share a single source sample, sequenced in a study of T cell repertoires in cytomegalovirus infection. The antigens these receptors bind are not known. One entry per CDR3 protein results from TCRdb running MiXCR on the reads. Found here are 5,000 to 6,500 distinct CDR3 sequences, around 59% of them singletons; the top ten hold roughly 90%. The material sequenced was PBMCs, sequenced either directly or after in vitro stimulation (not recorded which). These receptors all stem from a human donor in good health (CMV status not recorded). Some clones in this sample may be carry-over from other donors' samples.

Turning to this clonotype: In this CDR3 the conserved last residue, phenylalanine or tryptophan, is missing, so a read error is likely. The DNA is omitted, as the CDR3 cannot be located on it reliably, and the CDR3 follows TCRdb's listing. The chain links TRBV6-9 to TRBJ2-1; the D call TRBD2 from the table was never checked on the DNA. The CDR3 is made up of 12 amino acids, end residues included. CDR1 is MNHGY, CDR2 SVAAGI, per germline. The CDR3 here is CASIFDLAEEFC.

This clonotype was counted a single time. The junction does not match germline at one end; this may be a read error. V usage is TRBV7-2 and J usage is TRBJ2-7, with D perhaps TRBD1 or TRBD2 (5 bases each). This CDR3 contains 14 residues. Germline V gives CDR1 SGHTA, CDR2 FQGNSA. CDR3 in DNA: TGTGCCAGCAGCGGGGACCCCCCTGGCGACGAGAAGTACTTT. Its protein product is CASSGDPPGDEKYF.

Points on this clonotype: Without the conserved terminal phenylalanine or tryptophan, this CDR3 likely stems from a read error. The rearrangement uses TRBV4-1 and TRBJ2-7; a weak D match, TRBD2 (5 bases). V lost 0 bases and J 5 bases, leaving 8 bases between the germline ends. CDR1 and CDR2 (germline): MGHRA, YSYEKL. The CDR3 loop spans 13 amino acids. CDR3 sequence (DNA): TGCGCCAGCAGCCAAGAAAACGGGAACGAGCAGTACTTG. It encodes CASSQENGNEQYL.

This clonotype has at least ten counts. The CDR3: CASSLEYGRTEAFF. The CDR3 nucleotides read TGTGCCAGCAGCTTAGAGTACGGGCGAACTGAAGCTTTCTTT. V and J are TRBV7-2 and TRBJ1-1; D gene ambiguous. Deletions cut 1 base from V and 5 bases from J, with 11 bases between. The CDR3 length is 14 residues. Per the germline V gene, CDR1 is SGHTA and CDR2 is FQGNSA.

The chain employs TRBV7-8 and TRBJ2-7, with D uncertain. The germline V gene encodes CDR1 SGHVS and CDR2 FQNEAQ. Trimming pared 4 bases from V and 9 bases from J, leaving 19 bases between. The CDR3 has 14 amino acids. CDR3 DNA: TGTGCCAGCAGCTGTGACACACCTGGCGACGCGCAGTACTTC. As protein: CASSCDTPGDAQYF.

Comment on this clonotype: This likely comes from a read error, as the CDR3 has no conserved phenylalanine or tryptophan at its end. J is TRBJ2-7 and V is TRBV28; D unclear. The DNA end favors TRBJ2-1, so the J call may be wrong. The CDR3 consists of 12 residues. Per the germline V gene, CDR1 is MDHEN and CDR2 is SYDVKM. CDR3 nucleotides: TGTGCCAGCAGCCCCGTGTCCAAGGAGCAGTTCTTA. Translating it yields CASSPVSKEQFL.

CDR3 sequence: CASRRSGGSYGYTF. The CDR3 DNA sequence: TGTGCCAGCCGCAGAAGTGGGGGATCCTATGGCTACACCTTC. V and J are TRBV6-4 and TRBJ1-2; possibly TRBD1 for D (5 bases). The germline V gene encodes CDR1 MRHNA and CDR2 SNTAGT. CDR3 length: 14 amino acids. Deletions cut 8 bases from V and 4 bases from J, with 17 bases between.

J is TRBJ2-1 and V is TRBV12-3 or TRBV12-4, with D unresolved. V was pared by 5 bases and J by 8 bases, with 16 bases between. The CDR3 loop spans 14 amino acids. The CDR3 bases are TGTGCCAGCAGTATTTTGTCCCTAGAGCATGAGCAGTTCTTC. Protein sequence: CASSILSLEHEQFF.

This clonotype was picked up many times. A read error is likely, as this CDR3 ends without the conserved phenylalanine or tryptophan. The chain's CDR3 is CASSWDTPGDYQYC. The CDR3 DNA reads TGTGCCAGCAGCTGGGACACCCCTGGCGACTATCAGTACTGC. The V call is TRBV7-8, the J call TRBJ2-7, with D possibly matching TRBD1 (6 bases). The CDR3 totals 14 residues. The germline gives CDR1 SGHVS, CDR2 FQNEAQ. V shed 4 bases and J shed 10 bases, with 20 bases lying between them.

At least ten counts were recorded for this clonotype. The V and J genes are TRBV4-2 and TRBJ2-3, with 7 positions matching TRBD2. Trimming took 0 bases from V and 4 from J; bases not matched to a gene: 7. The CDR3 has 16 residues. Germline V CDR1 and CDR2: LGHNA, YNFKEQ. The CDR3 loop is CASSQEGAGFADTQYF. CDR3 coding DNA: TGTGCCAGCAGCCAAGAGGGAGCGGGGTTCGCAGATACGCAGTATTTT.

About this clonotype: The conserved phenylalanine or tryptophan is not found at the CDR3 terminus, so this likely reflects a read error. This rearrangement joins TRBV7-8 to TRBJ1-5; 7 bases align to TRBD1. The CDR3 runs 15 residues. Germline CDR1 SGHVS, CDR2 FQNEAQ. V lost 8 bases and J lost 0; bases outside the gene matches: 7. DNA of the CDR3: TGTGCCAGCCTCCCCGGGACAGCTAGCAATCAGCCCCAGCATTTG. Residues: CASLPGTASNQPQHL.

The chain carries TRBV6-6 and TRBJ1-5; perhaps TRBD1 as D (6 bases). CDR1 is MNHNY and CDR2 is SVGAGI in the germline V gene (reference sequence). Trimming stripped 6 bases from V and 0 bases from J, with 12 bases between. This CDR3 comprises 15 residues. In DNA form, the CDR3 reads TGTGCCAGCAGAAAACAGGGTAATAGCAATCAGCCCCAGCATTTT. Its protein is CASRKQGNSNQPQHF.

This clonotype appeared many times. The chain links TRBV28 to TRBJ2-2, with D perhaps matching TRBD2 (6 bases). CDR3 length equals 15 residues. V shed 7 bases and J shed 6 bases, with 18 bases lying between them. Looked up from germline, CDR1 is MDHEN and CDR2 is SYDVKM. CDR3 loop: CASITTRPGAGELFF. The CDR3 nucleotides read TGTGCCAGCATCACAACGAGACCGGGGGCCGGGGAGCTGTTTTTT.

This clonotype was found a few times. This chain connects TRBV7-2 to TRBJ2-5, with 8 bases identical to TRBD2. With V trimmed by 3 bases and J by 5 bases, 14 bases remained unmatched. The CDR3 extends over 17 amino acids. CDR1 and CDR2 from the germline V gene are SGHTA and FQGNSA. The CDR3 is CASSLGPRRRGAETQYF. DNA of the CDR3: TGTGCCAGCAGCTTGGGACCCAGACGGCGGGGGGCGGAGACCCAGTACTTC.

The chain has TRBV6-1 and TRBJ1-2, with 7 bases matching TRBD1. The V segment lost 5 bases and the J segment 4 bases; nucleotides outside the gene matches: 10. The germline V gene has CDR1 MNHNS and CDR2 SASEGT. The CDR3 covers 15 residues. The CDR3 nucleotides read TGTGCCAGCAGTTACCCCCGGGACAGACTCTATGGCTACACCTTC. Protein sequence: CASSYPRDRLYGYTF.

This clonotype was seen repeatedly, ten times or more. The chain employs TRBV28 and TRBJ1-1; D remains ambiguous. The CDR3 has 13 amino acids. Germline V CDR1 and CDR2: MDHEN, SYDVKM. V was trimmed by 2 bases and J by 2 bases, leaving 6 bases between them. CDR3 nucleotide sequence: TGTGCCAGCAGTTTACCCAGTAACACTGAAGCTTTCTTT. Its protein is CASSLPSNTEAFF.

The chain is built from TRBV28 and TRBJ2-1; D might be TRBD2 (5 bases). CDR1 MDHEN and CDR2 SYDVKM come from the germline V gene. The CDR3 spans 12 residues. The CDR3 bases are TGTTCCATCAGTTTTTACCTAGCTGATCATTTCTTC. Amino acid sequence: CSISFYLADHFF. Full variable domain (missing parts from reference TRBV28 and TRBJ2-1): DVKVTQSSRYLVKRTGEKVFLECVQDMDHENMFWYRQDPGLGLRLIYFSYDVKMKEKGDIPEGYSVSREKKERFSLILESASTNQTSMYLCSISFYLADHFFGPGTRLTVL.

Turning to this clonotype: The conserved phenylalanine or tryptophan normally closing the CDR3 is absent here, so this likely arose from a read error. No DNA is shown, since the ends of the CDR3 on it are uncertain; the CDR3 is the one TCRdb lists. The rearrangement joins TRBV15 to TRBJ1-1. Germline V CDR1 and CDR2: LNHNV, YYDKDF (reference sequence). The CDR3 is 17 residues long, ends included. This chain's CDR3 is CATSTENLGSPTTEAVI.

The V and J genes are TRBV4-3 and TRBJ2-1; the D gene is possibly TRBD1 (6 bases). Trimming took 5 bases from V and 8 from J, leaving 25 bases between them. This CDR3 contains 17 residues. The germline V gene encodes CDR1 LGHNA and CDR2 YSLEER. The CDR3: CASSSRTGSLRGDEQFF. The CDR3 DNA sequence: TGCGCCAGCAGCTCCAGAACAGGGTCCCTACGGGGCGATGAGCAGTTCTTC.

This rearrangement joins TRBV6-6 to TRBJ1-1; 10 nucleotides line up with TRBD1. Trimming removed 6 bases from V and 6 bases from J; junction bases left unmatched: 10. CDR3 length equals 15 residues. CDR1 is MNHNY and CDR2 is SVGAGI in the germline V gene (reference sequence). This CDR3 is CASRTGTGDFAEAFF. The CDR3 DNA is TGTGCCAGCAGGACCGGGACAGGGGATTTCGCTGAAGCTTTCTTT.

The CDR3 region is CASSYSALALEADTQYF. The CDR3 DNA sequence: TGTGCCAGCAGTTACTCAGCGCTAGCGTTAGAGGCAGATACGCAGTATTTT. V gene TRBV6-8 combines with J gene TRBJ2-3; D is possibly TRBD2 (6 bases). Trimming left V 0 bases short and J 4 bases short, with 17 bases between. CDR3 length: 17 amino acids. CDR1 MNHGY and CDR2 SAAAGT come from the germline V gene.

This chain joins TRBV7-2 and TRBJ2-3; 10 nucleotides align to TRBD2. The CDR3 has 20 residues. Germline V lookup: CDR1 SGHTA, CDR2 FQGNSA. The V gene end was trimmed by 0 bases and the J gene end by 8 bases; junction bases not matched to a gene: 20. CDR3 amino acids: CASSLALSGSGGTWRATQYF. The CDR3 bases are TGTGCCAGCAGCTTAGCCCTCTCGGGTAGCGGGGGGACCTGGCGGGCTACGCAGTATTTT.

The chain couples TRBV7-2 to TRBJ2-7; D uncertain. With 3 bases removed from V and 5 bases from J, the gap between germline ends came to 14 bases. This CDR3 spans 14 amino acids. Germline V gene lookup returns CDR1 SGHTA and CDR2 FQGNSA. The CDR3, as DNA: TGTGCCAGCAGCTTGACCACCACTGGCGACGAGCAGTACTTC. Translated, it gives CASSLTTTGDEQYF.